The 9 T cell receptor beta chains reported below all come from one sample, sequenced in a study of shared clonotypes between healthy human individuals. Assay: immunoSEQ multiplex PCR; the TCRdb copy retains only in-frame clones and omits some. The sample shows 400,000 to 600,000 clones, 75% to 80% of them seen only once. Source material: PBMCs. Every receptor here comes from a woman between 35 and 50 years old in good health. Some clones in this sample may be carry-over from other donors' samples.

The chain couples TRBV10-3 to TRBJ2-3, with 7 bases lining up with TRBD2. J was trimmed by 1 base and V by 6 bases; bases with no gene match: 10. This CDR3 is built from 16 residues. CDR1 and CDR2 from the germline V gene are ENHRY and SYGVKD. The CDR3 bases are TGTGCCATCAGGCCCGACCGGGGGAGGGGCACAGATACGCAGTATTTT. Its protein is CAIRPDRGRGTDTQYF.

This clone was seen just once. The chain is built from TRBV2 and TRBJ1-6; D not certain. Germline V gene data show CDR1 as SNHLY and CDR2 as FYNNEI. V was pared by 4 bases and J by 9 bases, with 4 bases between. This CDR3 comprises 11 residues. The CDR3 protein is CASSVGSPLHF. CDR3 DNA: TGTGCCAGCAGTGTCGGTTCACCCCTCCACTTT.

This chain links TRBV10-3 with TRBJ2-3; a weak D match, TRBD1 (5 bases). V was trimmed by 6 bases and J by 5 bases, leaving 6 bases between them. The CDR3 loop spans 11 amino acids. Germline-derived CDR1 and CDR2 are ENHRY and SYGVKD. The chain's CDR3 is CAISQGDTQYF. The CDR3 DNA is TGTGCCATCAGCCAGGGAGATACGCAGTATTTT.

The chain uses TRBV7-6 and TRBJ2-2; maybe TRBD1 (6 bases). This CDR3 comprises 16 residues. Trimming took off 1 base at V and 3 bases at J, with 12 bases between the two ends. Germline V gene data show CDR1 as SGHVS and CDR2 as FNYEAQ. The CDR3 sequence: CASSLEGGPYTGELFF. The CDR3 DNA follows: TGTGCCAGCAGCTTAGAAGGGGGACCATACACCGGGGAGCTGTTTTTT.

This clone was detected once. The chain carries TRBV19 and TRBJ2-5; 9 nucleotides agree with TRBD1. The CDR3 length is 15 residues. Trimming cost V 7 bases and J 4 bases; bases outside gene matches: 10. Germline V gene sequence: CDR1 LNHDA, CDR2 SQIVND (reference sequence). CDR3 in amino acids: CASTPRGQGGETQYF. CDR3 nucleotide sequence: TGTGCCAGTACCCCCAGGGGACAGGGTGGAGAGACCCAGTACTTC.

DNA of the CDR3: TGTGCCTGGAGAACGACGGGACTAGCGGGAGTTTCGTCCTACGAGCAGTACTTC. Protein sequence: CAWRTTGLAGVSSYEQYF. The rearrangement links TRBV30 to TRBJ2-7, with 14 bases that match TRBD2. CDR1 and CDR2 (germline): GTSNPN, SVGIG (reference sequence). The CDR3 totals 18 residues. The ends lost 3 bases at V and 1 base at J; junction bases unmatched: 11.

The rearrangement uses TRBV28 and TRBJ2-1; weak D call: TRBD1 (5 bases). This CDR3 contains 14 residues. Germline V gene sequence: CDR1 MDHEN, CDR2 SYDVKM. The germline V and J ends were trimmed by 7 bases and 2 bases, with 12 bases remaining between them. The CDR3 sequence: CASKGPPTYNEQFF. CDR3 nucleotides: TGTGCCAGCAAGGGGCCCCCTACCTACAATGAGCAGTTCTTC. The entire variable domain, with the rest obtained from reference TRBV28 and TRBJ2-1, is as follows: DVKVTQSSRYLVKRTGEKVFLECVQDMDHENMFWYRQDPGLGLRLIYFSYDVKMKEKGDIPEGYSVSREKKERFSLILESASTNQTSMYLCASKGPPTYNEQFFGPGTRLTVL.

The V call is TRBV5-4, the J call TRBJ2-1, with D tentatively TRBD1 or TRBD2 (5 bases each). The CDR3 runs to 14 residues. Germline V gives CDR1 SGHNT, CDR2 YYREEE (reference sequence). V gave up 0 bases and J gave up 6 bases, with 10 bases separating them. The CDR3 loop reads CASSLAGTVNEQFF. The CDR3 DNA follows: TGTGCCAGCAGCTTGGCCGGGACCGTCAATGAGCAGTTCTTC.

This chain uses TRBV30 with TRBJ2-3; 8 nucleotides match TRBD2. CDR1 and CDR2 from the germline V gene are GTSNPN and SVGIG (reference sequence). The CDR3 consists of 16 residues. V lost 4 bases to trimming and J lost 1 base; unmatched junction nucleotides: 10. CDR3 coding DNA: TGTGCCTGGACGCCGGGGACTAGACTTGGCACAGATACGCAGTATTTT. Translated, it gives CAWTPGTRLGTDTQYF.